Below, 15 T cell receptor beta chains from the same sample are listed, as sequenced in a study of blood T cell repertoires in COVID-19. The data were produced by immunoSEQ multiplex PCR, yet TCRdb's version contains in-frame clones alone and is incomplete. The top ten clones hold around 3.3% of a sample with around 81,000 clones, about 85% of them seen once. Material: peripheral blood. These receptors came from a man aged 50-59 years with acute or convalescent COVID-19.

The chain joins TRBV7-3 to TRBJ2-3, with 9 bases lining up with TRBD2. V gave up 10 bases and J gave up 1 base; unmatched junction bases: 3. This CDR3 region has 13 residues. CDR1 is SGHTA, CDR2 FQGTGA, per germline. The DNA for the CDR3 is TGTGCCACTCGACTAGCGGGCACAGATACGCAGTATTTT. Amino acid sequence: CATRLAGTDTQYF. Using reference TRBV7-3 and TRBJ2-3 for the parts outside the CDR3, the full variable domain is GAGVSQTPSNKVTEKGKYVELRCDPISGHTALYWYRQSLGQGPEFLIYFQGTGAADDSGLPNDRFFAVRPEGSVSTLKIQRTERGDSAVYLCATRLAGTDTQYFGPGTRLTVL.

The V gene is TRBV3-1 (or the pseudogene TRBV3-2), the J gene TRBJ2-7; 11 bases fit TRBD2. From germline, CDR1 is LGHDT and CDR2 YNNKEL (reference sequence). This CDR3 contains 15 residues. The V and J ends lost 3 bases and 4 bases, in that order; junction bases with no gene match: 5. This CDR3 is CASSHGSGGAYEQYF. CDR3 coding DNA: TGTGCCAGCAGCCACGGTAGCGGGGGGGCATACGAGCAGTACTTC.

V gene TRBV2 combines with J gene TRBJ1-5; maybe TRBD1 (6 bases). Germline V lookup: CDR1 SNHLY, CDR2 FYNNEI. Trimming shortened V by 1 base and J by 5 bases, and 9 bases separated the two germline ends. The CDR3 runs to 14 residues. The CDR3 region is CASSEDRADQPQHF. The CDR3 nucleotides read TGTGCCAGCAGTGAAGACAGGGCGGATCAGCCCCAGCATTTT.

The rearrangement uses TRBV9 and TRBJ2-1, with D maybe TRBD2 (6 bases). V gave up 1 base and J gave up 1 base, with 12 bases separating them. Germline-derived CDR1 and CDR2 are SGDLS and YYNGEE. This CDR3 is 16 amino acids long. The CDR3 sequence is CASSVKAGGSYNEQFF. The CDR3 DNA sequence: TGTGCCAGCAGCGTAAAAGCGGGTGGGTCCTACAATGAGCAGTTCTTC.

V gene TRBV5-1 combines with J gene TRBJ2-7, with a tentative D call TRBD1 (5 bases). This CDR3 is 15 amino acids long. CDR1 and CDR2 (germline): SGHRS, YFSETQ. Trimming removed 0 bases from V and 6 bases from J, with 16 bases in between. CDR3 sequence (DNA): TGCGCCAGCAGCTTGGCGGACACCCGCATCGGCGAGCAGTACTTC. It yields the protein CASSLADTRIGEQYF.

This chain links TRBV5-1 with TRBJ1-1; the match to TRBD1 covers 11 bases. The CDR3 covers 16 residues. With V trimmed by 6 bases and J by 4 bases, 11 bases remained unmatched. Germline V lookup: CDR1 SGHRS, CDR2 YFSETQ. CDR3: CASNLGQGAGSTEAFF. The CDR3 DNA is TGCGCCAGCAACTTAGGACAGGGGGCTGGGAGCACTGAAGCTTTCTTT.

The V gene is TRBV6-5, the J gene TRBJ1-1; 7 nucleotides agree with TRBD1. V was pared by 8 bases and J by 4 bases, with 13 bases of the junction left unmatched. CDR3 size: 15 residues. Germline assignment: CDR1 MNHEY and CDR2 SVGAGI. CDR3 bases: TGTGCCAGCCGGTCAAACGGCAGGGGGGTCACTGAAGCTTTCTTT. Amino acids: CASRSNGRGVTEAFF.

The V and J genes are TRBV11-1 and TRBJ2-7; TRBD2 agrees at 11 bases. V was clipped by 5 bases and J by 5 bases; unmatched bases: 2. This CDR3 has 13 amino acids. Germline CDR1 is SGHAT and CDR2 is FQDESV (reference sequence). The DNA for the CDR3 is TGTGCCAGCAGCAGGGGACTAGCGGACGAGCAGTACTTC. It yields the protein CASSRGLADEQYF. Using reference TRBV11-1 and TRBJ2-7 for the parts outside the CDR3, the full variable domain is EAEVAQSPRYKITEKSQAVAFWCDPISGHATLYWYRQILGQGPELLVQFQDESVVDDSQLPKDRFSAERLKGVDSTLKIQPAELGDSAMYLCASSRGLADEQYFGPGTRLTVT.

This chain joins TRBV7-9 and TRBJ1-6; TRBD1 agrees at 10 bases. Per germline, CDR1 SEHNR and CDR2 FQNEAQ (reference sequence). CDR3 size: 15 residues. Germline trimming cut 5 bases from V and 6 bases from J; bases unmatched to any gene: 4. CDR3 nucleotide sequence: TGTGCCAGCAGCCTAAGGGACAGGGGTAATTCACCCCTCCACTTT. It encodes CASSLRDRGNSPLHF.

This clone was detected once. This chain links TRBV18 with TRBJ2-5; D unresolved. Germline lookup yields CDR1 KGHSH and CDR2 LQKENI. The CDR3 runs 15 residues. Trimming took 5 bases from V and 3 from J, leaving 16 bases between them. The CDR3 protein is CASSALGSPEETQYF. The CDR3 DNA reads TGTGCCAGCTCAGCCCTCGGGTCCCCGGAAGAGACCCAGTACTTC.

This clone was observed once. The chain has TRBV5-6 and TRBJ1-5, with 7 bases fitting TRBD1. The V segment lost 4 bases and the J segment 2 bases; nucleotides outside the gene matches: 6. CDR1 and CDR2 from the germline V gene are SGHDT and YYEEEE. The CDR3 is 15 amino acids. CDR3 sequence: CASSRQGSGNQPQHF. The DNA of the CDR3 is TGTGCCAGCAGCAGACAGGGTTCGGGCAATCAGCCCCAGCATTTT.

This clone was observed a few times. The CDR3 is CSAQDRGSYGYTF. The CDR3 bases are TGCAGCGCCCAGGACAGGGGATCCTATGGCTACACCTTC. V and J are TRBV29-1 and TRBJ1-2; 9 bases are a match to TRBD1. This CDR3 comprises 13 residues. The trim removed 7 bases at V and 4 bases at J, leaving 7 bases unmatched. Germline loops: CDR1 SQVTM, CDR2 ANQGSEA.

This sequence joins TRBV6-5 and TRBJ2-1, with D uncertain. This CDR3 contains 16 residues. Germline CDR1 and CDR2: MNHEY and SVGAGI. V lost 0 bases and J 0 bases, leaving 9 bases between the germline ends. The CDR3 region is CASSYSPGSSYNEQFF. CDR3 nucleotides: TGTGCCAGCAGTTACTCCCCAGGAAGCTCCTACAATGAGCAGTTCTTC.

This sequence joins TRBV4-3 and TRBJ2-7; 13 bases match TRBD2. The CDR3 is 17 amino acids. Trimming at V came to 4 bases and at J to 4 bases, leaving 10 bases not matched to a gene. Germline-derived CDR1 and CDR2 are LGHNA and YSLEER. The CDR3, as DNA: TGCGCCAGCAGCCCGCAGACTAGCGGGGGGACACCATACGAGCAGTACTTC. Its translation is CASSPQTSGGTPYEQYF.

V and J are TRBV2 and TRBJ1-4; D unresolved. V lost 6 bases and J lost 8, with 10 bases in between. This CDR3 contains 12 residues. Germline V gives CDR1 SNHLY, CDR2 FYNNEI. The CDR3 region has the DNA TGTGCCAGCAGGAGGGAGGGCGAAAAACTGTTTTTT. As protein: CASRREGEKLFF.